Listed here are 26 T cell receptor beta chains from one sample, sequenced in a study of shared clonotypes between healthy human individuals. Generated by immunoSEQ multiplex PCR, the TCRdb table keeps only in-frame clones and is missing some. Of some 2 million clones listed, about 94% are singletons. CD45RO negativity and positive selection for CCR7 defined naive CD8 cells, a population that excluded terminally differentiated effector memory CD45RA+ cells. The sequenced sample was naive CD8+ T cells sorted from blood. These receptors were obtained from a man in his late teens or twenties in good health.

In this sample, this clone turned up once. V is TRBV30 and J is TRBJ2-1, with 7 nucleotides matching TRBD1. The junction had 6 bases not matched to a gene; V was cut back by 5 bases and J by 5 bases. Germline-derived CDR1 and CDR2 are GTSNPN and SVGIG (reference sequence). The CDR3 totals 13 residues. CDR3 loop: CAWAGTVNNEQFF. For the CDR3, the DNA is TGTGCCTGGGCCGGGACAGTTAACAATGAGCAGTTCTTC.

V usage is TRBV29-1 and J usage is TRBJ2-7, with 7 positions matching TRBD1. Trimming took 6 bases from V and 4 from J; bases not matched to a gene: 9. The CDR3 runs 13 residues. From germline, CDR1 is SQVTM and CDR2 ANQGSEA. The CDR3 nucleotides are TGCAGCGTGTCCGGGACAGACATTTACGAGCAGTACTTC. Translated: CSVSGTDIYEQYF.

This sequence joins TRBV7-9 and TRBJ2-1; TRBD2 matches 10 bases. The junction had 10 bases not matched to a gene; V was cut back by 2 bases and J by 9 bases. CDR1 and CDR2 (germline): SEHNR, FQNEAQ (reference sequence). There are 16 residues in the CDR3. CDR3 DNA: TGTGCCAGCAGCTTATTAGCGGGGGGCCCCTTGGGTGAGCAGTTCTTC. This codes for CASSLLAGGPLGEQFF.

The chain recombines TRBV28 with TRBJ2-2; D may be TRBD2 (6 bases). The germline V gene encodes CDR1 MDHEN and CDR2 SYDVKM. The CDR3 consists of 13 residues. Trimming left V 3 bases short and J 5 bases short, with 7 bases between. The CDR3 DNA reads as TGTGCCAGCAGTTTGGAGGGTACCGGGGAGCTGTTTTTT. Translated: CASSLEGTGELFF.

This clone was seen once. The rearrangement links TRBV18 to TRBJ1-4; possible D gene TRBD1, 6 bases. V was trimmed by 3 bases and J by 5 bases, leaving 13 bases between them. CDR1 and CDR2 from the germline V gene are KGHSH and LQKENI. The CDR3 sequence is 15 residues long. In nucleotides, the CDR3 is TGTGCCAGCTCACCTACGGACAGCGAGAATGAAAAACTGTTTTTT. Protein product: CASSPTDSENEKLFF.

The rearrangement joins TRBV6-5 to TRBJ1-1, with D maybe TRBD1 (6 bases). CDR1 and CDR2 from the germline V gene are MNHEY and SVGAGI. Trimming took 3 bases from V and 1 from J, leaving 9 bases between them. This CDR3 has 14 residues. The CDR3 is CASSYGGTNTEAFF. DNA for the CDR3: TGTGCCAGCAGTTATGGGGGCACGAACACTGAAGCTTTCTTT.

Concerning this clone: The junction does not match germline at one end; this may be a read error. V gene TRBV10-2 combines with J gene TRBJ1-2; D perhaps matches TRBD1 (5 bases). Germline CDR1 reads WSHSY; CDR2 reads SAAADI. This CDR3 is built from 12 residues. The CDR3 coding sequence is TGCGCCAGTACCGACGGGGGGTATGTCTACACCTTC. Translated, it gives CASTDGGYVYTF.

The chain has TRBV6-1 and TRBJ2-7; 9 bases fit TRBD1. In germline, CDR1 is MNHNS, CDR2 SASEGT. The CDR3 has 16 residues. Trimming removed 2 bases from V and 4 bases from J; junction bases left unmatched: 9. This CDR3 is CASSESGQGRGYEQYF. CDR3 nucleotides: TGTGCCAGCAGTGAATCGGGACAGGGTAGAGGGTACGAGCAGTACTTC.

Comment on this clone: Other DNA sequences of this sample code for an identical CDR3. The chain employs TRBV27 and TRBJ2-7; the D is unclear. The CDR3 covers 13 residues. Germline lookup yields CDR1 MNHEY and CDR2 SMNVEV (reference sequence). The germline V and J ends were trimmed by 3 bases and 0 bases, with 6 bases remaining between them. The CDR3 loop reads CASSFGTSYEQYF. The CDR3 nucleotides read TGTGCCAGCAGTTTCGGCACCTCCTACGAGCAGTACTTC.

The table lists this clone with a count of one. This rearrangement joins TRBV10-3 to TRBJ2-7; the D gene is possibly TRBD2 (5 bases). Germline CDR1 is ENHRY and CDR2 is SYGVKD. V lost 6 bases to trimming and J lost 3 bases, with 9 bases between them. The CDR3 contains 12 residues. The CDR3 sequence: CAIRRDFYEQYF. CDR3 nucleotide sequence: TGTGCCATCAGGAGGGATTTCTACGAGCAGTACTTC.

This chain uses TRBV30 with TRBJ2-2; D is unresolved. The CDR3 spans 13 residues. Trimming stripped 7 bases from V and 1 base from J, with 10 bases between. The V gene's germline CDR1 is GTSNPN and CDR2 SVGIG (reference sequence). In DNA, the CDR3 is TGTGCCTCCGAAAAACTGAACACCGGGGAGCTGTTTTTT. Translation: CASEKLNTGELFF.

This chain joins TRBV30 and TRBJ2-1, with 9 nucleotides matching TRBD2. J lost 1 base, V lost 0 bases, and 10 bases had no gene match. The CDR3 spans 18 residues. The germline gives CDR1 GTSNPN, CDR2 SVGIG (reference sequence). Here the CDR3 DNA reads TGTGCCTGGAGTGTACGGCGCGATAGCGGGAGATCCTACAATGAGCAGTTCTTC. Translating gives CAWSVRRDSGRSYNEQFF.

The V and J genes are TRBV29-1 and TRBJ1-2; no firm D call. V was trimmed by 2 bases and J by 10 bases, leaving 17 bases between them. This CDR3 contains 13 residues. Germline-derived CDR1 and CDR2 are SQVTM and ANQGSEA. CDR3 region: CSVEPHTRPDYTF. DNA for the CDR3: TGCAGCGTTGAACCCCACACCCGACCGGACTACACCTTC.

Concerning this clone itself: Other nucleotide sequences in the sample specify the same CDR3. This rearrangement joins TRBV7-9 to TRBJ2-7, with D unclear. This CDR3 has 13 residues. The germline gives CDR1 SEHNR, CDR2 FQNEAQ (reference sequence). Trimming took 0 bases from V and 1 from J, leaving 4 bases between them. CDR3 region: CASSLAGSYEQYF. DNA for the CDR3: TGTGCCAGCAGCTTAGCCGGGTCCTACGAGCAGTACTTC.

The chain employs TRBV2 and TRBJ2-7; 8 bases are shared with TRBD1. Looked up from germline, CDR1 is SNHLY and CDR2 is FYNNEI. This CDR3 spans 14 amino acids. V lost 2 bases to trimming and J lost 11 bases; unmatched junction nucleotides: 11. CDR3 sequence: CASSEMGQEWGEYF. DNA for the CDR3: TGTGCCAGCAGTGAAATGGGACAGGAGTGGGGGGAGTACTTC.

The chain uses TRBV6-5 and TRBJ2-7; the D gene could be TRBD1 or TRBD2 (5 bases each). This CDR3 is built from 14 residues. V lost 5 bases and J lost 3, with 14 bases in between. Per the germline V gene, CDR1 is MNHEY and CDR2 is SVGAGI. Here the CDR3 DNA reads TGTGCCAGCAGTCGCCGGGGCCGATACTACGAGCAGTACTTC. This translates into CASSRRGRYYEQYF.

Concerning this clone itself: At the DNA level, this CDR3 is encoded by other sequences in the same sample as well. V and J are TRBV29-1 and TRBJ1-1; TRBD1 might be the D (6 bases). The CDR3 extends over 12 amino acids. Trimming shortened V by 5 bases and J by 4 bases, and 11 bases separated the two germline ends. Germline V gene data show CDR1 as SQVTM and CDR2 as ANQGSEA. CDR3 region: CSVLGQSTEAFF. In nucleotides, the CDR3 is TGCAGCGTTCTCGGACAGAGCACTGAAGCTTTCTTT.

The chain uses TRBV27 and TRBJ2-7; 9 nucleotides match TRBD1. Per the germline V gene, CDR1 is MNHEY and CDR2 is SMNVEV (reference sequence). The CDR3 is made up of 15 amino acids. The J segment lost 4 bases and the V segment lost 5 bases, leaving 9 bases of the junction unmatched. CDR3 sequence: CASSPDLGTGYEQYF. For the CDR3, the DNA is TGTGCCAGCAGTCCAGACCTCGGGACAGGGTACGAGCAGTACTTC.

This chain uses TRBV29-1 with TRBJ1-2; D gene unclear. The CDR3 consists of 13 residues. The germline V gene encodes CDR1 SQVTM and CDR2 ANQGSEA. V dropped 3 bases and J dropped 2 bases, with 10 bases sitting between them. CDR3 protein: CSVEGPGNYGYTF. CDR3 nucleotides: TGCAGCGTTGAGGGTCCGGGAAACTATGGCTACACCTTC.

The rearrangement uses TRBV7-9 and TRBJ2-7; TRBD1 is a possible D gene (6 bases). Germline loops: CDR1 SEHNR, CDR2 FQNEAQ (reference sequence). Trimming shortened V by 4 bases and J by 3 bases, and 13 bases separated the two germline ends. The CDR3 length is 14 residues. CDR3 sequence (DNA): TGTGCCAGCAGCTCCGGGACACCGAACTACGAGCAGTACTTC. Translated, it gives CASSSGTPNYEQYF.

This chain joins TRBV27 and TRBJ2-7; D perhaps matches TRBD1 (6 bases). The V end lost 0 bases, the J end lost 0 bases, and 12 bases lay between the germline ends. Germline V gene data show CDR1 as MNHEY and CDR2 as SMNVEV (reference sequence). The CDR3 has 16 residues. Here the CDR3 DNA reads TGTGCCAGCAGTTTATCCCGGGGACACCTCTCCTACGAGCAGTACTTC. As protein: CASSLSRGHLSYEQYF.

The V and J genes are TRBV2 and TRBJ1-2; 7 bases are a match to TRBD1. The J segment lost 8 bases and the V segment lost 3 bases, leaving 9 bases of the junction unmatched. The CDR3 spans 14 residues. Germline loops: CDR1 SNHLY, CDR2 FYNNEI. Here the CDR3 DNA reads TGTGCCAGCAGTGAGCTAGGGGGCGCGGGAGGCTACACCTTC. This sequence encodes CASSELGGAGGYTF.

The rearrangement joins TRBV11-2 to TRBJ2-1, with D perhaps TRBD2 (6 bases). Trimming took 2 bases from V and 4 from J, leaving 15 bases between them. This CDR3 is 16 amino acids long. Per the germline V gene, CDR1 is SGHAT and CDR2 is FQNNGV. The CDR3 bases are TGTGCCAGCAGCTTAAGGAGCGGGCCGGATTACAATGAGCAGTTCTTC. Protein sequence: CASSLRSGPDYNEQFF.

This clone was counted a single time. The V and J genes are TRBV7-9 and TRBJ1-1; D is possibly TRBD1 (5 bases). The length of the CDR3 is 13 residues. Germline-derived CDR1 and CDR2 are SEHNR and FQNEAQ (reference sequence). Trimming removed 5 bases at V and 4 bases at J, with 11 bases between. The CDR3 sequence: CASSPIGGTEAFF. The CDR3 DNA is TGTGCCAGCAGCCCGATCGGGGGCACTGAAGCTTTCTTT.

V is TRBV6-5 and J is TRBJ1-2; D may be TRBD1 (6 bases). Germline V CDR1 and CDR2: MNHEY, SVGAGI. This CDR3 has 14 amino acids. With 8 bases removed from V and 4 bases from J, the gap between germline ends came to 17 bases. The chain's CDR3 is CASLGGGGFYGYTF. CDR3 DNA: TGTGCCAGCCTCGGAGGTGGGGGCTTCTATGGCTACACCTTC.

Of note for this clone: The sample carries other DNA sequences with the same CDR3. The chain carries TRBV10-1 and TRBJ2-1, with unresolved D. The CDR3 contains 13 residues. V shed 2 bases and J shed 6 bases, with 8 bases lying between them. The V gene's germline CDR1 is WNHNN and CDR2 SYGVQD (reference sequence). CDR3 bases: TGCGCCAGCAGTGAGCTGGGAACCAATGAGCAGTTCTTC. This encodes CASSELGTNEQFF.